The rows below give T cell receptor beta chains drawn from one sample of a study of radiotherapy plus CTLA-4 blockade in lung cancer. TCRdb's table, derived via immunoSEQ multiplex PCR, lists solely in-frame clones and lacks some. Among tens of thousands of clones, about four fifths were seen once, and the ten largest hold around 4.8%. The specimen comprised peripheral blood, sampled from a patient treated with radiotherapy plus ipilimumab. These receptors all come from a human donor with non-small cell lung cancer whose response to radiotherapy plus ipilimumab could not be evaluated. Both conserved end residues are part of each CDR3. Each record gives: V gene, J gene, D gene, clone size, CDR3 DNA, CDR3 protein. The D gene is left open where the match is weak. Size tells how often a clone was seen (once, few, many) or the class of an expanded clone, and some rows leave it out.

v_gene: TRBV15; j_gene: TRBJ2-3; d_gene: .; abundance: .; CDR3nt: TGTGCCACCAGCATTCGCACCTCGGAGCCAGATACGCAGTATTTT; CDR3aa: CATSIRTSEPDTQYF
v_gene: TRBV27; j_gene: TRBJ1-1; d_gene: .; abundance: .; CDR3nt: TGTGCCAGCAGTCGCCAGGCTGAAGCTTTCTTT; CDR3aa: CASSRQAEAFF
v_gene: TRBV5-1; j_gene: TRBJ1-1; d_gene: TRBD1; abundance: once; CDR3nt: TGCGCCAGCAGCTTGCAGGGGGTCTCTATGAACACTGAAGCTTTCTTT; CDR3aa: CASSLQGVSMNTEAFF
v_gene: TRBV30; j_gene: TRBJ1-5; d_gene: TRBD1; abundance: .; CDR3nt: TGTGCCTGGAGTGGCGGGACAGGCAATCAGCCCCAGCATTTT; CDR3aa: CAWSGGTGNQPQHF
v_gene: TRBV6-1; j_gene: TRBJ2-7; d_gene: .; abundance: few; CDR3nt: TGTGCCAGCATCTCTAATCCCCCCTACGAGCAGTACTTC; CDR3aa: CASISNPPYEQYF
v_gene: TRBV27; j_gene: TRBJ2-7; d_gene: .; abundance: .; CDR3nt: TGTGCCAGCAGTTTGGGGCAGACCTACGAGCAGTACTTC; CDR3aa: CASSLGQTYEQYF
v_gene: TRBV5-6; j_gene: TRBJ2-1; d_gene: TRBD2; abundance: .; CDR3nt: TGTGCCAGCAGCTCGTGGGGACTAGCGGGTTACAATGAGCAGTTCTTC; CDR3aa: CASSSWGLAGYNEQFF
v_gene: TRBV9; j_gene: TRBJ1-6; d_gene: .; abundance: .; CDR3nt: TGTGCCAGCAGCGCCGTCGGGAGGAGCTCCTATAATTCACCCCTCCACTTT; CDR3aa: CASSAVGRSSYNSPLHF
v_gene: TRBV12-5; j_gene: TRBJ2-1; d_gene: TRBD2; abundance: .; CDR3nt: TGTGCTAGTGGTTCGATTTTAGCGGGGGCCGCCTACAATGAGCAGTTCTTC; CDR3aa: CASGSILAGAAYNEQFF
v_gene: TRBV4-3; j_gene: TRBJ2-2; d_gene: .; abundance: .; CDR3nt: TGCGCCAGCAGCCCCGGGGATAGCGGCTACCGGAACACCGGGGAGCTGTTTTTT; CDR3aa: CASSPGDSGYRNTGELFF
v_gene: TRBV2; j_gene: TRBJ2-2; d_gene: TRBD2; abundance: .; CDR3nt: TGTGCCAGCAAACTAGCGGGGATAGCCGGGGAGCTGTTTTTT; CDR3aa: CASKLAGIAGELFF
v_gene: TRBV19; j_gene: TRBJ1-5; d_gene: TRBD1; abundance: .; CDR3nt: TGTGCCACAGGGGGCGACCACCTACTCAATCAGCCCCAGCATTTT; CDR3aa: CATGGDHLLNQPQHF
v_gene: TRBV2; j_gene: TRBJ2-3; d_gene: .; abundance: once; CDR3nt: TGTGCCAGCAGTAACCAGGGTTCCACAGATACGCAGTATTTT; CDR3aa: CASSNQGSTDTQYF
v_gene: TRBV7-2; j_gene: TRBJ1-2; d_gene: .; abundance: .; CDR3nt: TGTGCCAGCAGCTTAGCGGGACTTGTGGTAACCTTC; CDR3aa: CASSLAGLVVTF
v_gene: TRBV7-3; j_gene: TRBJ2-2; d_gene: .; abundance: .; CDR3nt: TGTGCCAGTACCTGGGGGGGGCGCACCGGGGAGCTGTTTTTT; CDR3aa: CASTWGGRTGELFF
v_gene: TRBV7-2; j_gene: TRBJ2-7; d_gene: TRBD1; abundance: .; CDR3nt: TGTGCCAGCAGCCTCGCCTCCGGGACAGGGGCCTACGAGCAGTACTTC; CDR3aa: CASSLASGTGAYEQYF
v_gene: TRBV28; j_gene: TRBJ1-2; d_gene: .; abundance: .; CDR3nt: TGTGCCAGCGCGCAGGGCGCGCTGGTCTATGGCTACACCTTC; CDR3aa: CASAQGALVYGYTF
v_gene: TRBV19; j_gene: TRBJ1-2; d_gene: .; abundance: .; CDR3nt: TGTGCCAGTAGTCCGCAGGGTTTCTATGGCTACACCTTC; CDR3aa: CASSPQGFYGYTF
v_gene: TRBV19; j_gene: TRBJ1-2; d_gene: TRBD1; abundance: once; CDR3nt: TGTGCCAGTAGTAGAGGGGGACAGCTCTATGGCTACACCTTC; CDR3aa: CASSRGGQLYGYTF
v_gene: TRBV19; j_gene: TRBJ1-5; d_gene: .; abundance: .; CDR3nt: TGTGCCAGTTCCCAAGGGGCAGGGGACAATCAGCCCCAGCATTTT; CDR3aa: CASSQGAGDNQPQHF
v_gene: TRBV28; j_gene: TRBJ2-7; d_gene: .; abundance: .; CDR3nt: TGTGCCAGCAGTCGGGTCTCTAGCCGCTCCTACGAGCAGTACTTC; CDR3aa: CASSRVSSRSYEQYF
v_gene: TRBV28; j_gene: TRBJ2-6; d_gene: TRBD1; abundance: .; CDR3nt: TGTGCCAGCAGAACAGGGGGCTCTGGGGCCAACGTCCTGACTTTC; CDR3aa: CASRTGGSGANVLTF
v_gene: TRBV28; j_gene: TRBJ1-3; d_gene: .; abundance: .; CDR3nt: TGTGCCAGCAGTTTGCCGGGGGAGGGAAACACCATATATTTT; CDR3aa: CASSLPGEGNTIYF
v_gene: TRBV5-1; j_gene: TRBJ1-3; d_gene: TRBD1; abundance: .; CDR3nt: TGCGCCAGCAGCTTGGGGACAGGGGGAAACACCATATATTTT; CDR3aa: CASSLGTGGNTIYF
v_gene: TRBV4-1; j_gene: TRBJ2-2; d_gene: .; abundance: .; CDR3nt: TGCGCCAGCAGCCGTAGCGGTGAGAGGAGGACCGGGGAGCTGTTTTTT; CDR3aa: CASSRSGERRTGELFF
v_gene: TRBV7-9; j_gene: TRBJ1-4; d_gene: .; abundance: few; CDR3nt: TGTGCCAGCAGCCTTACCCTCCGGGACAACGAAAAACTGTTTTTT; CDR3aa: CASSLTLRDNEKLFF
v_gene: TRBV9; j_gene: TRBJ1-4; d_gene: .; abundance: .; CDR3nt: TGTGCCAGCAGCTTAAGCGGGCAAACTAATGAAAAACTGTTTTTT; CDR3aa: CASSLSGQTNEKLFF
v_gene: TRBV7-6; j_gene: TRBJ2-7; d_gene: .; abundance: .; CDR3nt: TGTGCCAGCAGCCACAGGAATTCGGGAGTAAGGAACGAGCAGTACTTC; CDR3aa: CASSHRNSGVRNEQYF
v_gene: TRBV4-3; j_gene: TRBJ2-5; d_gene: TRBD2; abundance: .; CDR3nt: TGCGCCAGCAGCCAAGATCTAGCGGGATCGTCAGAGACCCAGTACTTC; CDR3aa: CASSQDLAGSSETQYF
v_gene: TRBV11-2; j_gene: TRBJ1-2; d_gene: .; abundance: once; CDR3nt: TGTGCCAGCAGCCCACGGATACAGGGTGGATTTGGCTACACCTTC; CDR3aa: CASSPRIQGGFGYTF
v_gene: TRBV11-2; j_gene: TRBJ1-1; d_gene: TRBD1; abundance: .; CDR3nt: TGTGCCAGCAGCGCCTCCGGACAGGCAATTGAAGCTTTCTTT; CDR3aa: CASSASGQAIEAFF
v_gene: TRBV19; j_gene: TRBJ2-7; d_gene: .; abundance: .; CDR3nt: TGTGCCAGTAGTATAGATAATGAGGGCGGAACCTACGAGCAGTACTTC; CDR3aa: CASSIDNEGGTYEQYF
v_gene: TRBV5-1; j_gene: TRBJ2-6; d_gene: .; abundance: .; CDR3nt: TGCGCCAGCAGCGAGGGAGATTGGGCCAACGTCCTGACTTTC; CDR3aa: CASSEGDWANVLTF
v_gene: TRBV6-1; j_gene: TRBJ2-3; d_gene: .; abundance: .; CDR3nt: TGTGCCAGCAGTGGACCAGCGACTGGGGCCCGATGGACGCAGTATTTT; CDR3aa: CASSGPATGARWTQYF